This T cell receptor beta chain was sequenced for a study of cytomegalovirus exposure and HLA in healthy donors. Germline V gene sequence: CDR1 SEHNR, CDR2 FQNEAQ (reference sequence). This CDR3 is 14 amino acids long. The V gene end was trimmed by 3 bases and the J gene end by 8 bases; junction bases not matched to a gene: 8. Remarks on this clone: Its target is not known.

Study-wide points: A highly shared variant cluster was judged a likely technical artifact.

Primers for the PCR totalled 60 Vbeta and 13 Jbeta. TCRdb's table, derived via immunoSEQ multiplex PCR, lists solely in-frame clones and lacks some. The data hold around 130,000 clones, with over 75% observed a single time. The V and J genes are TRBV7-9 and TRBJ1-2; 8 bases are shared with TRBD1. The TCR originated in a man between 35 and 55 years old in good health and CMV-seronegative. Specimen: PBMCs. This CDR3 reads CASSFLQGVWGYTF. The DNA for the CDR3 is TGTGCCAGCAGCTTCCTACAGGGGGTATGGGGCTACACCTTC. The complete variable domain, with remaining parts taken from reference TRBV7-9 and TRBJ1-2, reads DTGVSQNPRHKITKRGQNVTFRCDPISEHNRLYWYRQTLGQGPEFLTYFQNEAQLEKSRLLSDRFSAERPKGSFSTLEIQRTEQGDSAMYLCASSFLQGVWGYTFGSGTRLTVV.